Following are 20 T cell receptor beta chains from one sample sequenced in a study of T cells in Graves' hyperthyroidism and ophthalmopathy (dated by TCRdb to about 2019). Libraries were prepared through multiplex PCR. Instrument used: Illumina HiSeq 2000. Amplification of TCR beta CDR3 regions was carried out from RNA transcripts. The TCR CDR3 was subjected to a first round of RT-PCR using the HTBI primer set and the Qiagen OneStep RT-PCR kit. TCRdb ran its own pipeline on the public reads, namely fastp trimming at Q25 and MiXCR clone calling, and kept in-frame beta chains. Each CDR3 protein appears once, grouped with its most common genes and DNA. This sample lists around 690,000 distinct CDR3 sequences; 15% to 20% were detected once. The ten most abundant clones make up roughly 15% of the sample. Sequences were obtained from blood. Every receptor here comes from a man aged 50-60 years with Graves' hyperthyroidism.

V is TRBV12-5 and J is TRBJ1-5, with unresolved D. V lost 7 bases to trimming and J lost 5 bases, with 12 bases between them. CDR1 is LGHNT, CDR2 FRNRAP, per germline. The CDR3 is made up of 13 amino acids. The CDR3 reads CASVKASDQPQHF. The CDR3 nucleotides read TGTGCTAGTGTTAAGGCAAGCGATCAGCCCCAGCATTTT.

This clonotype was seen at least ten times. The CDR3 sequence is CASSLGIRGQETQYF. The CDR3 nucleotides are TGTGCCAGCAGCTTAGGTATCCGGGGACAAGAGACCCAGTACTTC. The rearrangement links TRBV7-2 to TRBJ2-5; weak D call: TRBD2 (5 bases). Trimming took 1 base from V and 2 from J, leaving 11 bases between them. Germline assignment: CDR1 SGHTA and CDR2 FQGNSA. The CDR3 is 15 amino acids.

The chain joins TRBV6-1 to TRBJ1-5; TRBD1 matches at 7 bases. The CDR3 is 16 residues long. Germline V lookup: CDR1 MNHNS, CDR2 SASEGT. V was pared by 6 bases and J by 5 bases, with 13 bases of the junction left unmatched. CDR3 residues: CASSTDRDGYDQPQHF. The CDR3 bases are TGTGCCAGCAGCACCGACAGGGACGGCTACGATCAGCCCCAGCATTTT.

The genes are TRBV4-3 and TRBJ2-1; TRBD1 matches at 9 bases. Germline V CDR1 and CDR2: LGHNA, YSLEER. Trimming removed 4 bases from V and 6 bases from J; junction bases left unmatched: 4. The CDR3 sequence is 14 residues long. CDR3 coding DNA: TGCGCCAGCAGCCGACAGGGGGTTAGCAATGAGCAGTTCTTC. This sequence encodes CASSRQGVSNEQFF.

The V gene is TRBV6-2 or TRBV6-3, the J gene TRBJ2-6, with D hard to call. The CDR3 runs to 19 residues. With 0 bases removed from V and 0 bases from J, the gap between germline ends came to 15 bases. Germline-derived CDR1 and CDR2 are MNHEY and SVGEGT. CDR3 sequence (DNA): TGTGCCAGCAGTTACTCGAGACGGTACGGCTTCTCTGGGGCCAACGTCCTGACTTTC. Translation: CASSYSRRYGFSGANVLTF.

This clonotype was observed many times. A junction end diverges from the germline sequence, so it may reflect a read error. The CDR3 DNA reads as TGTGCCAGCAGCTCCTATTATTCACCCCTCCACTTT. Translating it yields CASSSYYSPLHF. V and J are TRBV7-6 and TRBJ1-6; D unclear. CDR3 length: 12 amino acids. Germline V gene data show CDR1 as SGHVS and CDR2 as FNYEAQ.

There are a few counts of this clonotype. The gene calls are TRBV9 and TRBJ1-3; 7 bases fit TRBD1. V lost 0 bases to trimming and J lost 4 bases; unmatched junction nucleotides: 7. Per germline, CDR1 SGDLS and CDR2 YYNGEE. The CDR3 consists of 16 residues. The CDR3 sequence: CASSVGLRQGGNTIYF. The CDR3 DNA sequence: TGTGCCAGCAGCGTAGGGCTCCGACAGGGAGGAAACACCATATATTTT.

Ten or more counts support this clonotype. The chain is built from TRBV28 and TRBJ2-7, with a possible D match to TRBD2 (6 bases). CDR3 length: 12 amino acids. The germline CDR1 and CDR2 sequences are MDHEN and SYDVKM. With 9 bases removed from V and 3 bases from J, the gap between germline ends came to 12 bases. CDR3 sequence: CASRGTLYEQYF. The DNA of the CDR3 is TGTGCCAGTCGGGGGACTCTCTACGAGCAGTACTTC.

This clonotype came up many times. This could be a read error, since a much larger clone is one nucleotide away. The chain employs TRBV27 and TRBJ1-2, with 7 bases identical to TRBD1. The germline gives CDR1 MNHEY, CDR2 SMNVEV (reference sequence). J was trimmed by 2 bases and V by 6 bases; bases with no gene match: 3. CDR3 length: 13 residues. The CDR3 sequence is CASSRGQNYGYTF. CDR3 sequence (DNA): TGTGCCAGCAGCCGGGGACAGAACTATGGCTACACCTTC.

V usage is TRBV19 and J usage is TRBJ2-6; 7 bases align to TRBD1. The V gene end was trimmed by 5 bases and the J gene end by 4 bases; junction bases not matched to a gene: 8. The germline CDR1 and CDR2 sequences are LNHDA and SQIVND (reference sequence). The CDR3 has 16 amino acids. The CDR3 loop is CASSAGTVTGANVLTF. CDR3 DNA: TGTGCCAGTAGTGCCGGGACAGTAACCGGGGCCAACGTCCTGACTTTC. Filled out from reference TRBV19 and TRBJ2-6, the complete variable domain reads DGGITQSPKYLFRKEGQNVTLSCEQNLNHDAMYWYRQDPGQGLRLIYYSQIVNDFQKGDIAEGYSVSREKKESFPLTVTSAQKNPTAFYLCASSAGTVTGANVLTFGAGSRLTVL.

The chain recombines TRBV19 with TRBJ2-5, with 8 bases identical to TRBD1. Germline CDR1 is LNHDA and CDR2 is SQIVND (reference sequence). V shed 7 bases and J 6 bases; nucleotides not matched to a gene: 10. This CDR3 comprises 14 residues. In nucleotides, the CDR3 is TGTGCCAGTACCTTCACAGGGGGTGGCCAGACCCAGTACTTC. Protein sequence: CASTFTGGGQTQYF.

On this clonotype: A much more abundant neighbour one base away suggests this may be a read error. This sequence joins TRBV2 and TRBJ2-5; D remains ambiguous. The CDR3 covers 13 residues. Germline CDR1 SNHLY, CDR2 FYNNEI. V dropped 11 bases and J dropped 5 bases, with 18 bases sitting between them. The CDR3 nucleotides read TGTGCCGGCTCCACGGTGTCTATGGAGACCCAGTACTTC. This encodes CAGSTVSMETQYF.

J is TRBJ2-1 and V is TRBV4-1; 10 bases match TRBD2. Trimming at V came to 5 bases and at J to 3 bases, leaving 10 bases not matched to a gene. From germline, CDR1 is MGHRA and CDR2 YSYEKL. The CDR3 extends over 17 amino acids. The CDR3 is CASSYYLAGALYNEQFF. The DNA of the CDR3 is TGCGCCAGCAGCTACTACCTAGCGGGAGCTCTCTACAATGAGCAGTTCTTC.

The genes are TRBV10-3 and TRBJ1-5; TRBD1 aligns across 8 bases. Looked up from germline, CDR1 is ENHRY and CDR2 is SYGVKD. With 3 bases clipped from V and 3 bases from J, the junction kept 4 bases outside the gene matches. The length of the CDR3 is 15 residues. The CDR3 DNA sequence: TGTGCCATCAGTGAAGGACAGGGCCCCAATCAGCCCCAGCATTTT. Protein product: CAISEGQGPNQPQHF.

This clonotype was found many times. V is TRBV28 and J is TRBJ1-5; tentative D call: TRBD1 (5 bases). Trimming shortened V by 6 bases and J by 1 base, and 16 bases separated the two germline ends. The CDR3 contains 16 residues. Germline V lookup: CDR1 MDHEN, CDR2 SYDVKM. The CDR3 DNA sequence: TGTGCCAGCAGCTCCCACGGGACCCCAAGCAATCAGCCCCAGCATTTT. Translating gives CASSSHGTPSNQPQHF.

The chain recombines TRBV6-2 or TRBV6-3 with TRBJ2-1; the D gene could be TRBD1 or TRBD2 (5 bases each). Between the trimmed V and J ends, which lost 5 bases and 0 bases, there was a span of 14 bases. CDR3 length: 16 amino acids. CDR1 MNHEY and CDR2 SVGEGT come from the germline V gene. The DNA of the CDR3 is TGTGCCAGCAGTCTAGGGACCTTTAGCTCCTACAATGAGCAGTTCTTC. Translating gives CASSLGTFSSYNEQFF.

This clonotype appeared a few times. The chain combines TRBV19 with TRBJ1-2; D not certain. CDR3 size: 12 residues. The V gene's germline CDR1 is LNHDA and CDR2 SQIVND (reference sequence). V lost 3 bases, J lost 3 bases, and 5 bases lay in between. CDR3 coding DNA: TGTGCCAGTAGTATCGGGGACTATGGCTACACCTTC. Protein: CASSIGDYGYTF.

There are many counts of this clonotype. The rearrangement uses TRBV28 and TRBJ1-4, with D maybe TRBD1 (5 bases). Germline CDR1 MDHEN, CDR2 SYDVKM. CDR3 length: 15 amino acids. The germline V and J ends were trimmed by 6 bases and 0 bases, with 11 bases remaining between them. This chain's CDR3 is CASSNDRTTNEKLFF. The CDR3 DNA is TGTGCCAGCAGCAATGACAGAACAACTAATGAAAAACTGTTTTTT.

This clonotype was detected ten times or more. The chain combines TRBV10-3 with TRBJ2-3, with 8 bases lining up with TRBD2. CDR1 and CDR2 (germline): ENHRY, SYGVKD. CDR3 length: 16 residues. J gave up 4 bases and V 0 bases, and 6 bases lay outside the gene matches. The chain's CDR3 is CAISESETSASDTQYF. The DNA for the CDR3 is TGTGCCATCAGTGAGTCGGAGACTAGCGCATCAGATACGCAGTATTTT.

V usage is TRBV30 and J usage is TRBJ1-2, with D unclear. Trimming left V 3 bases short and J 8 bases short, with 13 bases between. In germline, CDR1 is GTSNPN, CDR2 SVGIG (reference sequence). The CDR3 runs 12 residues. DNA for the CDR3: TGTGCCTGGAGGTCGCAGTGGGAGGGCTACACCTTC. Encoded protein: CAWRSQWEGYTF.